These T cell receptor beta chains were read from a single sample in a study of OX40 agonist ivuxolimab in advanced cancers. Assay used: immunoSEQ multiplex PCR; TCRdb lists only in-frame clones, some missing. This table has under 90,000 clones, around 89% appearing once. Sequencing used CD4+ or CD8+ T cells sorted from blood, obtained in a trial of the OX40 agonist ivuxolimab. These receptors originate from an adult with an advanced solid tumor such as melanoma, head and neck, liver or kidney cancer. Each CDR3 is given with its conserved first and last residue. The D gene is left open where the match is weak. Not all rows give a size; the values are once, few, many and, for expanded clones, a class.

clone_size j_call v_call d_call cdr3_aa cdr3_nt
- TRBJ2-3 TRBV5-1 - CASSTGQDTQYF TGCGCCAGCAGCACAGGGCAAGATACGCAGTATTTT
- TRBJ1-5 TRBV4-2 - CASSQGVNSNQPQHF TGTGCCAGCAGCCAAGGGGTCAATAGCAATCAGCCCCAGCATTTT
- TRBJ2-1 TRBV28 - CASSLLGVYNEQFF TGTGCCAGCAGTTTATTAGGTGTGTACAATGAGCAGTTCTTC
once TRBJ2-3 TRBV7-8 - CASSSTTYSADTQYF TGTGCCAGCAGCTCTACGACATATTCAGCCGATACGCAGTATTTT
- TRBJ2-7 TRBV6-6 TRBD1 CASSYSSRGRYEQYF TGTGCCAGCAGTTACTCGAGTAGGGGGCGGTACGAGCAGTACTTC
- TRBJ2-5 TRBV27 - CASSRDRLFPETQYF TGTGCCAGCAGTCGGGACCGGCTGTTTCCAGAGACCCAGTACTTC
- TRBJ1-5 TRBV15 TRBD1 CATSRDLTGTGTPQHF TGTGCCACCAGCAGAGATCTGACAGGGACAGGTACGCCCCAGCATTTT
- TRBJ2-2 TRBV11-2 - CASSLRGPGELFF TGTGCCAGCAGCTTAAGGGGACCCGGGGAGCTGTTTTTT
- TRBJ2-1 TRBV19 - CASSSPSFGGYNEQFF TGTGCCAGTAGTTCCCCGTCCTTTGGCGGGTACAATGAGCAGTTCTTC
- TRBJ1-4 TRBV2 - CASSLLNRPTTNEKLFF TGTGCCAGCAGTCTCCTCAACAGGCCAACAACTAATGAAAAACTGTTTTTT
- TRBJ2-1 TRBV11-3 TRBD2 CASSIGTSGRDNEQFF TGTGCCAGCAGCATAGGGACTAGCGGGCGAGACAATGAGCAGTTCTTC
- TRBJ2-1 TRBV7-2 - CASTATDNEQFF TGTGCCAGCACCGCGACTGACAATGAGCAGTTCTTC
few TRBJ1-1 TRBV7-3 - CASSLTQGDTEAFF TGTGCCAGCAGCTTGACACAGGGTGACACTGAAGCTTTCTTT
- TRBJ2-1 TRBV4-1 - CASSQGAAGDEQFF TGCGCCAGCAGCCAAGGGGCAGCCGGCGATGAGCAGTTCTTC
- TRBJ2-7 TRBV10-1 TRBD2 CASSEPGLAGGGYEQYF TGCGCCAGCAGTGAGCCGGGACTAGCGGGAGGGGGCTACGAGCAGTACTTC
- TRBJ1-5 TRBV5-8 TRBD1 CASSSGTESNQPQHF TGTGCCAGCAGCTCCGGGACAGAAAGCAATCAGCCCCAGCATTTT
- TRBJ2-1 TRBV5-1 - CASSLAPTEGNEQFF TGCGCCAGCAGCTTGGCCCCGACAGAGGGCAATGAGCAGTTCTTC
- TRBJ2-3 TRBV5-8 TRBD2 CASSLGAGRTDTQYF TGTGCCAGCAGCTTGGGAGCGGGACGCACAGATACGCAGTATTTT
- TRBJ2-1 TRBV2 - CASSASLGARTYNEQFF TGTGCCAGCAGTGCCTCCTTGGGCGCCCGAACCTACAATGAGCAGTTCTTC
- TRBJ2-7 TRBV28 TRBD2 CASSSGLAGRAEQYF TGTGCCAGCAGTTCCGGACTAGCGGGAAGGGCCGAGCAGTACTTC
once TRBJ2-7 TRBV19 - CASSIVSNEQYF TGTGCCAGTAGTATAGTCTCGAACGAGCAGTACTTC
- TRBJ2-5 TRBV7-2 TRBD2 CASSLDGLAEETQYF TGTGCCAGCAGCTTAGATGGACTAGCGGAAGAGACCCAGTACTTC
once TRBJ2-1 TRBV5-3 - CASSPAANNEQFF TGTGCCAGCAGCCCGGCTGCGAACAATGAGCAGTTCTTC
- TRBJ2-7 TRBV4-3 - CASSPSPGDYEQYF TGCGCCAGCAGTCCCTCTCCCGGGGACTACGAGCAGTACTTC
- TRBJ1-1 TRBV5-6 TRBD1 CASSLWDREAFF TGTGCCAGCAGCTTGTGGGACAGAGAAGCTTTCTTT
- TRBJ2-3 TRBV28 TRBD2 CATKWGGSTDTQYF TGTGCCACCAAATGGGGGGGGAGCACAGATACGCAGTATTTT
- TRBJ2-7 TRBV5-1 - CASSLGGSSSYEQYF TGCGCCAGCAGCTTGGGGGGTTCGAGCTCCTACGAGCAGTACTTC
- TRBJ2-5 TRBV7-2 - CASSSRRGGGETQYF TGTGCCAGCAGCTCCCGTCGTGGGGGAGGCGAGACCCAGTACTTC
once TRBJ2-7 TRBV6-1 TRBD1 CASSRQGGSYEQYF TGTGCCAGCAGTAGACAGGGGGGATCCTACGAGCAGTACTTC
- TRBJ1-6 TRBV28 - CASSGGRSPLHF TGTGCCAGCAGCGGGGGGAGATCACCCCTCCACTTT
- TRBJ2-3 TRBV4-1 TRBD2 CASSHGLPSGRTDTQYF TGCGCCAGCAGCCACGGCCTTCCTAGCGGGAGGACAGATACGCAGTATTTT
once TRBJ1-5 TRBV2 TRBD1 CASSSQGPPGPQHF TGTGCCAGCAGTTCACAGGGGCCGCCAGGGCCCCAGCATTTT
many TRBJ1-5 TRBV7-6 - CASSLGDSQPQHF TGTGCCAGCAGCTTAGGGGACTCTCAGCCCCAGCATTTT
- TRBJ2-3 TRBV7-3 - CASSLTTPGTQYF TGTGCCAGCAGCTTAACGACCCCGGGTACGCAGTATTTT
- TRBJ2-3 TRBV5-1 - CASSLGSGGDTDTQYF TGCGCCAGCAGCTTGGGGTCAGGTGGGGACACAGATACGCAGTATTTT
few TRBJ1-1 TRBV6-5 - CASSYEGGPNTEAFF TGTGCCAGCAGTTACGAAGGGGGACCGAACACTGAAGCTTTCTTT
- TRBJ2-3 TRBV7-9 TRBD1 CRRDRESRQYF TGTAGAAGGGACAGGGAAAGTAGGCAGTATTTT
- TRBJ1-4 TRBV27 - CASSFGGALGEKLFF TGTGCCAGCAGTTTCGGGGGGGCGCTGGGTGAAAAACTGTTTTTT
- TRBJ2-7 TRBV11-2 - CASSLRRLSYEQYF TGTGCCAGCAGCTTGCGACGGCTTTCTTACGAGCAGTACTTC
once TRBJ1-2 TRBV5-4 - CASTTISGYEGYTF TGTGCCAGCACCACAATCTCAGGGTATGAGGGCTACACCTTC
- TRBJ1-2 TRBV15 - CATSRDRETSYGYTF TGTGCCACCAGCAGAGATCGGGAGACCTCTTATGGCTACACCTTC
- TRBJ1-5 TRBV21-1 - CASSKRRRAQYHQPQHF TGTGCCAGCAGCAAGCGGCGGAGGGCGCAATATCATCAGCCCCAGCATTTT
- TRBJ2-7 TRBV15 TRBD2 CATSRGEGAIYEQYF TGTGCCACCAGCAGAGGGGAGGGAGCCATTTACGAGCAGTACTTC
- TRBJ2-7 TRBV7-9 - CASSGGRRVNSYEQYF TGTGCCAGCAGCGGGGGCCGGCGGGTCAACTCCTACGAGCAGTACTTC
once TRBJ2-7 TRBV5-4 - CASSFLGRGYEQYF TGTGCCAGCAGCTTTTTGGGCAGGGGCTACGAGCAGTACTTC
- TRBJ1-3 TRBV21-1 - CASSKTDCGNTIYF TGTGCCAGCAGCAAAACGGACTGTGGAAACACCATATATTTT
once TRBJ2-3 TRBV28 TRBD2 CASRGTSGRTTDTQYF TGTGCCAGCAGAGGGACTAGCGGGAGGACCACAGATACGCAGTATTTT
- TRBJ2-1 TRBV7-2 - CASSLGRGVLGRQFF TGTGCCAGCAGCTTAGGGCGGGGAGTCTTAGGTCGACAGTTCTTC
- TRBJ1-2 TRBV2 TRBD1 CASSPGQTNYGYTF TGTGCCAGCAGCCCGGGACAGACGAACTATGGCTACACCTTC
- TRBJ1-5 TRBV2 - CASGDIRGYTQPQHF TGTGCCAGCGGGGACATACGGGGCTACACTCAGCCCCAGCATTTT
- TRBJ2-2 TRBV7-2 TRBD2 CASSFAPGRAYTGELFF TGTGCCAGCAGCTTTGCCCCCGGGAGGGCCTATACCGGGGAGCTGTTTTTT
- TRBJ1-1 TRBV18 - CASSPRGVMNTEAFF TGTGCCAGCTCACCCCGGGGGGTCATGAACACTGAAGCTTTCTTT
- TRBJ1-5 TRBV2 - CASRVGRPDQPQHF TGTGCCAGCAGGGTGGGCAGACCTGATCAGCCCCAGCATTTT
- TRBJ2-1 TRBV5-4 TRBD1 CASSFGRAGTDEQFF TGTGCCAGCAGCTTCGGGCGGGCCGGGACAGATGAGCAGTTCTTC
- TRBJ1-5 TRBV4-1 - CASSQDWTENQPQHF TGCGCCAGCAGCCAAGACTGGACAGAAAATCAGCCCCAGCATTTT